This T cell receptor beta chain derives from a study of CD8+ T cells in alopecia areata. Whole-study context: The study gave treated patients oral tofacitinib at 5 to 10 mg twice daily. Patients remained on tofacitinib for 6 to 18 months and then went 6 months without it.

The sample holds a few counts of this clone. TCR sequencing used cDNA made by reverse transcription of extracted RNA. Repertoires were generated with immunoSEQ multiplex PCR, while TCRdb's copy carries only in-frame clones and drops some. This sample has about 140,000 clones, with roughly 54% found just once. Treatment given: oral pan-JAK inhibitor, 5-10 mg twice daily. Sample: CD8+ T cells sorted from blood, taken at week 4, from a patient treated with tofacitinib. The sequence was obtained from a human donor with alopecia areata.

The CDR3 is CASSLVDTMNTEAFF. CDR3 DNA: TGCGCCAGCAGCTTGGTCGACACCATGAACACTGAAGCTTTCTTT. The chain recombines TRBV5-1 with TRBJ1-1; D ambiguous. Germline CDR1 reads SGHRS; CDR2 reads YFSETQ. CDR3 length: 15 amino acids. The V end was cut by 0 bases, the J end by 0 bases, with 9 bases between.